What follows are 4 T cell receptor beta chains derived from one specimen sequenced in a study of blood T cell repertoires in COVID-19. Only in-frame clones appear in the TCRdb table, and some are missing; sequencing was by immunoSEQ multiplex PCR. The table records a few hundred thousand clones, 80% to 90% of them present only once. Source material: peripheral blood. The source is a woman aged 45-59 years with COVID-19, enrolled during active disease.

The chain is built from TRBV27 and TRBJ2-7; 9 bases agree with TRBD1. V dropped 2 bases and J dropped 2; count of bases not matched to a gene: 7. CDR1 and CDR2 from the germline V gene are MNHEY and SMNVEV (reference sequence). This CDR3 is 16 amino acids long. The DNA of the CDR3 is TGTGCCAGCAGTTTAGGCCCCGGACAGGGGCCCTACGAGCAGTACTTC. Translation gives CASSLGPGQGPYEQYF.

The chain uses TRBV18 and TRBJ1-3, with 8 nucleotides matching TRBD1. Germline-derived CDR1 and CDR2 are KGHSH and LQKENI. After removal of 2 bases from V and 0 bases from J, the junction contained 6 bases not matched to a gene. The CDR3 has 17 amino acids. DNA of the CDR3: TGTGCCAGCTCACCATACGGACAGGGTGGCTCTGGAAACACCATATATTTT. This codes for CASSPYGQGGSGNTIYF. Based on the CDR3 plus reference TRBV18 and TRBJ1-3, the full variable domain is NAGVMQNPRHLVRRRGQEARLRCSPMKGHSHVYWYRQLPEEGLKFMVYLQKENIIDESGMPKERFSAEFPKEGPSILRIQQVVRGDSAAYFCASSPYGQGGSGNTIYFGEGSWLTVV.

This clone was counted a single time. The rearrangement uses TRBV7-3 and TRBJ2-3; TRBD2 matches 7 bases. Looked up from germline, CDR1 is SGHTA and CDR2 is FQGTGA. J lost 2 bases, V lost 2 bases, and 10 bases had no gene match. CDR3 length equals 17 residues. The DNA for the CDR3 is TGTGCCAGCAGCTTATTAGGAGCTAGCGGATTCACAGATACGCAGTATTTT. It yields the protein CASSLLGASGFTDTQYF.

Concerning this clone: One end of the junction fails to match germline, which may point to a read error. In DNA, the CDR3 is TGTTCCAGTAAGCCCGTCTCTAGCGGGAGTGGAAATACGCAGTATTTT. Translated: CSSKPVSSGSGNTQYF. The chain couples TRBV19 to TRBJ2-3, with TRBD2 matching 10 bases. CDR1 is LNHDA and CDR2 is SQIVND in the germline V gene (reference sequence). The CDR3 runs 16 residues.